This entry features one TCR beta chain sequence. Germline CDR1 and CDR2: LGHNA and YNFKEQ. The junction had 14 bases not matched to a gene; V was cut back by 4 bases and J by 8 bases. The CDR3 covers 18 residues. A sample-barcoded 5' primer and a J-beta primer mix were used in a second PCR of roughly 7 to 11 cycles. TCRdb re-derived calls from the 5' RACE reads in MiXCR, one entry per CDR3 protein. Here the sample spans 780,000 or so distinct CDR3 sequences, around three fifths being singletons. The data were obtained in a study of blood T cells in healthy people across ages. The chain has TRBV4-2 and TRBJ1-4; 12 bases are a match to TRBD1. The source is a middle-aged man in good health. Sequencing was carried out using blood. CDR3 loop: CASSLTRDRGRSGEKLFF. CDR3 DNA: TGTGCCAGCAGCCTAACCCGGGACAGGGGGCGCTCAGGGGAAAAACTGTTTTTT.